These 16 T cell receptor beta chains were sequenced from one sample in a study of cytomegalovirus exposure and HLA in healthy donors. This PCR relied on a set of 60 Vbeta primers and 13 Jbeta primers. Method: immunoSEQ multiplex PCR; TCRdb's copy keeps in-frame clones and lacks some. The table has approximately 200,000 clones, less than 80% seen once. The sample taken for sequencing was PBMCs. These receptors originate from a girl aged 2 to 9 in good health and CMV-seronegative.

The V gene is TRBV6-4, the J gene TRBJ2-2; D possibly corresponds to TRBD1 (6 bases). Germline V gene lookup returns CDR1 MRHNA and CDR2 SNTAGT. Trimming cost V 4 bases and J 6 bases, with 12 bases left between them. The CDR3 spans 14 residues. The CDR3 bases are TGTGCCAGCAGTGGATCACAGGGATCCGGGGAGCTGTTTTTT. Translation gives CASSGSQGSGELFF.

Notes on this clone: This CDR3 is also generated by other DNA sequences in the sample. The V call is TRBV10-1, the J call TRBJ1-2, with 8 bases fitting TRBD1. The CDR3 extends over 15 amino acids. V dropped 9 bases and J dropped 5; count of bases not matched to a gene: 14. Germline V CDR1 and CDR2: WNHNN, SYGVQD (reference sequence). CDR3 DNA: TGCGCCAGTAGTAGGCCAGGGGGCGATCATTATGGCTACACCTTC. Its protein is CASSRPGGDHYGYTF.

The rearrangement links TRBV12-5 to TRBJ2-7; D might be TRBD2 (5 bases). V lost 6 bases, J lost 4 bases, and 13 bases lay in between. The CDR3 totals 13 residues. Germline CDR1 reads LGHNT; CDR2 reads FRNRAP. The CDR3 nucleotides read TGTGCTAGTGGAATCTCGGGGTTGTACGAGCAGTACTTC. Translated: CASGISGLYEQYF. The full variable domain, completed using reference TRBV12-5 and TRBJ2-7, is DARVTQTPRHKVTEMGQEVTMRCQPILGHNTVFWYRQTMMQGLELLAYFRNRAPLDDSGMPKDRFSAEMPDATLATLKIQPSEPRDSAVYFCASGISGLYEQYFGPGTRLTVT.

The V gene is TRBV7-9, the J gene TRBJ1-2; a possible D gene is TRBD1 (5 bases). Germline CDR1 is SEHNR and CDR2 is FQNEAQ (reference sequence). CDR3 length: 14 amino acids. V lost 5 bases and J lost 8, with 18 bases in between. Written as DNA, the CDR3 is TGTGCCAGCAGCCCGGGGGACTCCATTCGAGGCTACACCTTC. The encoded protein is CASSPGDSIRGYTF.

This chain connects TRBV20-1 to TRBJ1-1, with D perhaps matching TRBD1 (6 bases). The germline CDR1 and CDR2 sequences are DFQATT and SNEGSKA (reference sequence). CDR3 length equals 11 residues. V lost 6 bases to trimming and J lost 7 bases, with 12 bases between them. In nucleotides, the CDR3 is TGCAGTGCCCCGGGACAAATTGAAGCTTTCTTT. Translated, it gives CSAPGQIEAFF.

This chain connects TRBV10-1 to TRBJ2-7; D tentatively fits TRBD1 or TRBD2 (5 bases each). The V end lost 6 bases, the J end lost 3 bases, and 12 bases lay between the germline ends. Germline V gene sequence: CDR1 WNHNN, CDR2 SYGVQD (reference sequence). The CDR3 sequence is 13 residues long. For the CDR3, the DNA is TGCGCCAGCAGCGAGGGGCCCAACTACGAGCAGTACTTC. It specifies CASSEGPNYEQYF.

Comment on this clone: The sample has other DNA sequences that encode this CDR3 too. The J gene is TRBJ2-7, the V gene TRBV6-1, with no clear D. The germline V gene encodes CDR1 MNHNS and CDR2 SASEGT. The CDR3 is made up of 12 amino acids. V gave up 2 bases and J gave up 3 bases, with 5 bases separating them. This CDR3 is CASSERGYEQYF. CDR3 in DNA: TGTGCCAGCAGTGAACGAGGCTACGAGCAGTACTTC.

This chain connects TRBV19 to TRBJ1-2; a weak D match, TRBD1 (6 bases). The CDR3 consists of 12 residues. Germline V gene sequence: CDR1 LNHDA, CDR2 SQIVND (reference sequence). Trimming cost V 6 bases and J 4 bases, with 9 bases left between them. The CDR3 DNA sequence: TGTGCCAGTAGGACAGGAACCTATGGCTACACCTTC. Amino acid sequence: CASRTGTYGYTF.

V is TRBV19 and J is TRBJ1-6, with 11 positions matching TRBD1. The CDR3 is 20 residues long. Losses at the gene ends were 1 base for V and 0 bases for J; bases not matched to a gene: 8. The germline V gene has CDR1 LNHDA and CDR2 SQIVND (reference sequence). The CDR3 reads CASSIGGQGDLSSYNSPLHF. CDR3 DNA sequence: TGTGCCAGTAGTATAGGGGGACAGGGGGATCTAAGCTCCTATAATTCACCCCTCCACTTT.

This clone was observed a handful of times. The rearrangement joins TRBV6-5 to TRBJ1-2, with D unclear. The V gene's germline CDR1 is MNHEY and CDR2 SVGAGI. Trimming cost V 7 bases and J 8 bases, with 14 bases left between them. The CDR3 consists of 12 residues. The CDR3 here is CASIGAATGYTF. CDR3 DNA sequence: TGTGCCAGCATAGGAGCGGCGACAGGCTACACCTTC.

V gene TRBV9 combines with J gene TRBJ2-1; 8 bases align to TRBD2. V lost 4 bases and J lost 0; bases outside the gene matches: 3. The CDR3 totals 15 residues. CDR1 and CDR2 from the germline V gene are SGDLS and YYNGEE. The CDR3, as DNA: TGTGCCAGCAGCACGAGCGGGAGCTCCTACAATGAGCAGTTCTTC. Amino acids: CASSTSGSSYNEQFF.

This clone turned up a few times. The chain recombines TRBV7-7 with TRBJ2-1; D might be TRBD1 (5 bases). There are 15 residues in the CDR3. V was pared by 2 bases and J by 1 base, with 9 bases between. CDR1 SSHAT and CDR2 FNYEAQ come from the germline V gene (reference sequence). The CDR3 DNA reads as TGTGCCAGCAGCTTATCGGCAGGGTCCTACAATGAGCAGTTCTTC. Its protein is CASSLSAGSYNEQFF.

The chain has TRBV19 and TRBJ1-6, with 7 nucleotides matching TRBD1. The CDR3 runs 18 residues. CDR1 and CDR2 from the germline V gene are LNHDA and SQIVND (reference sequence). The junction had 12 bases not matched to a gene; V was cut back by 0 bases and J by 7 bases. CDR3 region: CASSIDQNQQGINSPLHF. The CDR3 DNA follows: TGTGCCAGTAGTATAGATCAGAACCAACAGGGGATCAATTCACCCCTCCACTTT.

This clone was detected a few times. The chain combines TRBV7-6 with TRBJ1-2, with 8 bases aligning to TRBD1. CDR3 length: 13 amino acids. In germline, CDR1 is SGHVS, CDR2 FNYEAQ. Unmatched junction bases numbered 5, after V lost 3 bases and J lost 8 bases. CDR3 sequence: CASSFSGGKGYTF. CDR3 in DNA: TGTGCCAGCAGCTTTTCAGGGGGCAAGGGCTACACCTTC.

The rearrangement uses TRBV13 and TRBJ2-1, with 11 nucleotides matching TRBD2. The V gene end was trimmed by 5 bases and the J gene end by 2 bases; junction bases not matched to a gene: 5. CDR1 PRHDT and CDR2 FYEKMQ come from the germline V gene (reference sequence). The CDR3 length is 16 residues. In DNA, the CDR3 is TGTGCCAGCAGCCCCAAACTAGCGGGAGCCTACAATGAGCAGTTCTTC. Translation: CASSPKLAGAYNEQFF.

This clone was seen only a few times. This chain connects TRBV2 to TRBJ2-1; 9 bases align to TRBD1. The J segment lost 7 bases and the V segment lost 6 bases, leaving 10 bases of the junction unmatched. The CDR3 runs to 15 residues. Germline values: CDR1 SNHLY, CDR2 FYNNEI. The CDR3 here is CASRQGANVRNEQFF. The CDR3 DNA reads as TGTGCCAGCAGACAGGGGGCTAACGTGAGGAATGAGCAGTTCTTC.